A single sample is the source of the 15 T cell receptor beta chains below, sequenced in a study of T cell responses to AZD1222 COVID-19 vaccine. Only in-frame clones appear in the TCRdb table, and some are missing; sequencing was by immunoSEQ multiplex PCR. The sample carries 95,000 to 150,000 clones, about 92% recorded once. Sequenced material: peripheral blood, taken 28 days after the second AZD1222 dose. The receptors here all came from an adult who received the AZD1222 COVID-19 vaccine.

The chain joins TRBV7-2 to TRBJ2-5; D gene unclear. The CDR3 spans 12 residues. The V gene lost 6 bases and the J gene lost 4 bases, with 9 bases spanning the gap. Germline V gives CDR1 SGHTA, CDR2 FQGNSA. This chain's CDR3 is CASRIASETQYF. In DNA, the CDR3 is TGTGCCAGCAGGATAGCCTCAGAGACCCAGTACTTC.

The chain joins TRBV6-6 to TRBJ2-3, with D perhaps matching TRBD1 or TRBD2 (5 bases each). CDR3 length: 15 amino acids. V was cut by 5 bases and J by 2 bases, with 14 bases left in between. CDR1 is MNHNY, CDR2 SVGAGI, per germline (reference sequence). Written as DNA, the CDR3 is TGTGCCAGCAGTCTCGTGGGACGGAACACAGATACGCAGTATTTT. Its protein is CASSLVGRNTDTQYF.

The chain links TRBV7-2 to TRBJ2-6, with no clear D. The CDR3 totals 16 residues. V gave up 3 bases and J gave up 0 bases, with 9 bases separating them. Germline V gene sequence: CDR1 SGHTA, CDR2 FQGNSA. The CDR3: CASSFHPISGANVLTF. CDR3 DNA sequence: TGTGCCAGCAGCTTCCATCCGATCTCTGGGGCCAACGTCCTGACTTTC.

V usage is TRBV6-2 or TRBV6-3 and J usage is TRBJ1-1; tentatively, D is TRBD1 (5 bases). The V and J ends lost 5 bases and 7 bases respectively, with 23 bases between them. Germline values: CDR1 MNHEY, CDR2 SVGEGT. This CDR3 region has 16 residues. The CDR3 is CASSAQRSGLIGEAFF. The CDR3 region has the DNA TGTGCCAGCAGTGCCCAAAGGTCGGGGCTAATCGGTGAAGCTTTCTTT.

The chain is built from TRBV5-1 and TRBJ1-6, with a weak D call TRBD1 (6 bases). Germline lookup yields CDR1 SGHRS and CDR2 YFSETQ. The CDR3 covers 15 residues. The V and J ends lost 0 bases and 7 bases respectively, with 11 bases between them. CDR3 DNA sequence: TGCGCCAGCAGCTTGGCTGGGGGCCCCAATTCACCCCTCCACTTT. Protein product: CASSLAGGPNSPLHF.

The chain employs TRBV27 and TRBJ2-7, with 8 bases matching TRBD1. Trimming at V came to 5 bases and at J to 2 bases, leaving 8 bases not matched to a gene. The length of the CDR3 is 15 residues. Germline CDR1 and CDR2: MNHEY and SMNVEV (reference sequence). The CDR3 nucleotides are TGTGCCAGCAGTCCGTGGGGGACAGGAGCCTACGAGCAGTACTTC. It encodes CASSPWGTGAYEQYF.

This rearrangement joins TRBV6-5 to TRBJ2-7; possibly TRBD1 for D (6 bases). V was clipped by 7 bases and J by 4 bases, with 14 bases between them. The CDR3 runs 13 residues. Germline values: CDR1 MNHEY, CDR2 SVGAGI. CDR3 nucleotides: TGTGCCAGCATAGGGGGTTCAGGTTACGAGCAGTACTTC. It yields the protein CASIGGSGYEQYF.

Comments on this clone: Different DNA sequences within this sample yield the same CDR3. J is TRBJ2-5 and V is TRBV11-2; no clear D gene. Germline CDR1 and CDR2: SGHAT and FQNNGV. Trimming shortened V by 2 bases and J by 4 bases, and 5 bases separated the two germline ends. The CDR3 covers 12 residues. The CDR3 is CASSLSRETQYF. The DNA for the CDR3 is TGTGCCAGCAGCTTAAGTCGAGAGACCCAGTACTTC.

The chain employs TRBV7-9 and TRBJ2-7, with no clear D. Trimming took off 5 bases at V and 2 bases at J, with 7 bases between the two ends. Germline loops: CDR1 SEHNR, CDR2 FQNEAQ (reference sequence). This CDR3 is 12 amino acids long. Here the CDR3 reads CASSPNTYEQYF. The CDR3 nucleotides are TGTGCCAGCAGCCCGAACACCTACGAGCAGTACTTC.

This rearrangement joins TRBV7-8 to TRBJ2-1; D not resolved. Germline CDR1 is SGHVS and CDR2 is FQNEAQ. The CDR3 consists of 18 residues. Trimming stripped 0 bases from V and 4 bases from J, with 19 bases between. This chain's CDR3 is CASSLALVGVHEYNEQFF. In DNA, the CDR3 is TGTGCCAGCAGCTTAGCGCTCGTCGGAGTTCACGAGTACAATGAGCAGTTCTTC.

J is TRBJ2-3 and V is TRBV5-4; a weak D match, TRBD2 (5 bases). The CDR3 loop spans 15 amino acids. Germline CDR1 SGHNT, CDR2 YYREEE (reference sequence). V dropped 4 bases and J dropped 6 bases, with 18 bases sitting between them. The CDR3 nucleotides are TGTGCCAGCAGCCGAATGGAGGTCTCGCGGGATACGCAGTATTTT. Translation: CASSRMEVSRDTQYF.

The chain combines TRBV29-1 with TRBJ2-3; 7 bases align to TRBD2. The CDR3 consists of 12 residues. V was pared by 6 bases and J by 3 bases, with 3 bases of the junction left unmatched. CDR1 is SQVTM, CDR2 ANQGSEA, per germline. This chain's CDR3 is CSVGGVTDTQYF. CDR3 coding DNA: TGCAGCGTGGGAGGGGTAACAGATACGCAGTATTTT.

The V gene is TRBV7-3, the J gene TRBJ2-6, with D maybe TRBD1 (6 bases). The germline CDR1 and CDR2 sequences are SGHTA and FQGTGA. V was trimmed by 4 bases and J by 4 bases, leaving 14 bases between them. The CDR3 has 16 residues. CDR3 nucleotide sequence: TGTGCCAGCAGCTCCCGACAGGTGGCCGGGGCCAACGTCCTGACTTTC. Translated, it gives CASSSRQVAGANVLTF.

The J gene is TRBJ1-1, the V gene TRBV20-1; 8 bases map to TRBD1. Trimming cost V 5 bases and J 7 bases; bases outside gene matches: 3. CDR1 is DFQATT and CDR2 is SNEGSKA in the germline V gene (reference sequence). The CDR3 has 11 amino acids. DNA for the CDR3: TGCAGTGCTTGGGACAGGAATGAAGCTTTCTTT. Translated: CSAWDRNEAFF.

The CDR3 bases are TGTGCCAGCAGCACCGACTATAGCGGGAAATACAATGAGCAGTTCTTC. Amino acid sequence: CASSTDYSGKYNEQFF. V gene TRBV7-2 combines with J gene TRBJ2-1; 8 nucleotides line up with TRBD2. The junction had 10 bases not matched to a gene; V was cut back by 5 bases and J by 4 bases. The length of the CDR3 is 16 residues. CDR1 is SGHTA and CDR2 is FQGNSA in the germline V gene.